The 17 T cell receptor beta chains presented below share a single source sample, sequenced in a study of T cell repertoires in cytomegalovirus infection (dated 2019 in TCRdb). Per the publication, the treatment or condition label means: in vitro stimulation with specific CMV peptide epitopes to enrich CMV-specific T cells. The sequencer listed for this sample is Illumina HiSeq 1500. TCRdb reran the public reads through fastp at Q25 and MiXCR, keeping productive beta chains. CDR3 protein duplicates are merged, each entry listing the most common genes and DNA. In this sample the table shows about 270,000 distinct CDR3 sequences, 20% to 25% of which occur a single time. Of the sample, roughly a fifth is held by the ten largest clones. Their antigens are not known. The material sequenced was cultured PBMCs, taken from culture after CMV antigen stimulation. Receptor source: a human donor in good health (CMV status not recorded). Some clones in this sample may be carry-over from other donors' samples.

The genes are TRBV6-1 and TRBJ2-7, with 10 bases aligning to TRBD1. The CDR3 is 13 amino acids. The ends lost 6 bases at V and 6 bases at J; junction bases unmatched: 5. Germline V gives CDR1 MNHNS, CDR2 SASEGT. CDR3 nucleotide sequence: TGTGCCAGCAGGCGACAGGGGGCCGGCGAGCAGTACTTC. This sequence encodes CASRRQGAGEQYF.

In nucleotides, the CDR3 is TGTGCCTCAAGACTAGCGGGAGGTATGAAGACCCAGTACTTC. Its protein product is CASRLAGGMKTQYF. This rearrangement joins TRBV19 to TRBJ2-5; 13 nucleotides line up with TRBD2. Trimming removed 11 bases from V and 6 bases from J; junction bases left unmatched: 9. Germline CDR1 LNHDA, CDR2 SQIVND (reference sequence). The CDR3 loop spans 14 amino acids.

This chain uses TRBV19 with TRBJ2-5, with 7 bases that match TRBD1. V was pared by 5 bases and J by 5 bases, with 20 bases of the junction left unmatched. Germline-derived CDR1 and CDR2 are LNHDA and SQIVND (reference sequence). The CDR3 is made up of 18 amino acids. In DNA, the CDR3 is TGTGCCAGTAGTGTACTCCCGGGACAGAATTTTCCCGCGGAGACCCAGTACTTC. Translation: CASSVLPGQNFPAETQYF.

V gene TRBV20-1 combines with J gene TRBJ2-7; the match to TRBD2 covers 8 bases. The V gene end was trimmed by 3 bases and the J gene end by 4 bases; junction bases not matched to a gene: 11. This CDR3 is 15 amino acids long. Germline-derived CDR1 and CDR2 are DFQATT and SNEGSKA (reference sequence). CDR3 sequence (DNA): TGCAGTGCTAGGGGGGGTACTAGCGGACCATACGAGCAGTACTTC. Protein sequence: CSARGGTSGPYEQYF.

This chain links TRBV28 with TRBJ2-7, with 7 positions matching TRBD1. Germline assignment: CDR1 MDHEN and CDR2 SYDVKM. The trim removed 5 bases at V and 3 bases at J, leaving 10 bases unmatched. This CDR3 spans 15 amino acids. CDR3 in amino acids: CASSIEGAYLYEQYF. In nucleotides, the CDR3 is TGTGCCAGCAGTATCGAGGGGGCCTACCTCTACGAGCAGTACTTC.

This clonotype occurred a few times. This sequence joins TRBV7-8 and TRBJ2-2; 8 positions match TRBD2. The CDR3 runs to 15 residues. With V trimmed by 7 bases and J by 2 bases, 6 bases remained unmatched. Germline CDR1 is SGHVS and CDR2 is FQNEAQ. The CDR3 DNA reads as TGTGCCAGCACGCTACTAGCGGAAAACACCGGGGAGCTGTTTTTT. It is translated as CASTLLAENTGELFF.

This sequence joins TRBV7-4 and TRBJ1-1; the match to TRBD1 covers 9 bases. Looked up from germline, CDR1 is SGHVT and CDR2 is SQSDAQ. The CDR3 is 16 amino acids. With V trimmed by 5 bases and J by 1 base, 8 bases remained unmatched. This CDR3 is CASSADRGYSNTEAFF. Written as DNA, the CDR3 is TGTGCCAGCAGCGCGGACAGGGGCTATTCGAACACTGAAGCTTTCTTT.

This clonotype came up a few times. The chain is built from TRBV27 and TRBJ2-1; 13 bases are a match to TRBD2. The length of the CDR3 is 17 residues. Germline-derived CDR1 and CDR2 are MNHEY and SMNVEV (reference sequence). Germline trimming cut 5 bases from V and 9 bases from J; bases unmatched to any gene: 13. CDR3 nucleotides: TGTGCCAGCAGTATCCTGACTAGCGGGAGGACCGGAGGTGAGCAGTTCTTC. This codes for CASSILTSGRTGGEQFF.

This clonotype was seen a handful of times. The CDR3 loop is CASTLTSGRERETQYF. The CDR3 DNA follows: TGTGCCAGCACCCTGACTAGCGGGAGAGAGAGGGAGACCCAGTACTTC. V usage is TRBV7-9 and J usage is TRBJ2-5; 12 nucleotides align to TRBD2. This CDR3 is built from 16 residues. The trim removed 7 bases at V and 5 bases at J, leaving 11 bases unmatched. Germline values: CDR1 SEHNR, CDR2 FQNEAQ (reference sequence). Full variable domain (outside the CDR3, taken from reference TRBV7-9 and TRBJ2-5): DTGVSQNPRHKITKRGQNVTFRCDPISEHNRLYWYRQTLGQGPEFLTYFQNEAQLEKSRLLSDRFSAERPKGSFSTLEIQRTEQGDSAMYLCASTLTSGRERETQYFGPGTRLLVL.

This clonotype came up many times. This chain uses TRBV28 with TRBJ2-7; TRBD2 matches 11 bases. V gave up 6 bases and J gave up 12 bases; unmatched junction bases: 16. The CDR3 contains 15 residues. Germline values: CDR1 MDHEN, CDR2 SYDVKM. The CDR3 DNA reads TGTGCCAGCAGCCCTTGGGGACTAGCGGCACACCCCCTGTACTTC. It codes for CASSPWGLAAHPLYF.

The chain is built from TRBV20-1 and TRBJ2-3; a possible D gene is TRBD2 (5 bases). V was shortened by 4 bases and J by 4 bases, with 18 bases between the two germline ends. The CDR3 sequence is 15 residues long. Germline assignment: CDR1 DFQATT and CDR2 SNEGSKA (reference sequence). The CDR3 DNA reads as TGCAGTGCTAATCCCCTAGATGAGGGCGCAGATACGCAGTATTTT. Its protein product is CSANPLDEGADTQYF.

This clonotype was observed many times. The chain links TRBV12-3 or TRBV12-4 to TRBJ1-1; 10 bases match TRBD1. The CDR3 is made up of 14 amino acids. V was pared by 5 bases and J by 4 bases, with 4 bases of the junction left unmatched. DNA for the CDR3: TGTGCCAGCAGTCCAGGACAGGGGGGCACTGAAGCTTTCTTT. It specifies CASSPGQGGTEAFF.

The V gene is TRBV12-3 or TRBV12-4, the J gene TRBJ2-3; D not resolved. The CDR3 contains 12 residues. The V end lost 3 bases, the J end lost 7 bases, and 8 bases lay between the germline ends. Here the CDR3 reads CASSFDGYTQYF. The CDR3 bases are TGTGCCAGCAGTTTCGACGGCTATACGCAGTATTTT.

This clonotype was observed a few times. The chain joins TRBV7-2 to TRBJ2-2, with 9 bases lining up with TRBD2. The germline V gene encodes CDR1 SGHTA and CDR2 FQGNSA. V lost 0 bases to trimming and J lost 1 base; unmatched junction nucleotides: 9. This CDR3 is built from 19 residues. The CDR3 nucleotides are TGTGCCAGCAGCTTAGCGCTCGGTAGCGGGAGCTTGAACACCGGGGAGCTGTTTTTT. Translating gives CASSLALGSGSLNTGELFF.

The chain combines TRBV2 with TRBJ1-3, with D maybe TRBD1 (5 bases). Germline V lookup: CDR1 SNHLY, CDR2 FYNNEI. V was clipped by 2 bases and J by 3 bases, with 8 bases between them. The CDR3 consists of 14 residues. The CDR3 DNA reads TGTGCCAGCAGTGAATTGACAGATGGAAACACCATATATTTT. It codes for CASSELTDGNTIYF. Full variable domain (missing parts from reference TRBV2 and TRBJ1-3): EPEVTQTPSHQVTQMGQEVILRCVPISNHLYFYWYRQILGQKVEFLVSFYNNEISEKSEIFDDQFSVERPDGSNFTLKIRSTKLEDSAMYFCASSELTDGNTIYFGEGSWLTVV.

This clonotype was recorded at least ten times. V usage is TRBV7-2 and J usage is TRBJ2-7; D unclear. This CDR3 contains 14 residues. V dropped 2 bases and J dropped 0 bases, with 8 bases sitting between them. Germline CDR1 reads SGHTA; CDR2 reads FQGNSA. CDR3: CASSLQRDSYEQYF. As DNA, the CDR3 is TGTGCCAGCAGCTTACAGCGAGACTCCTACGAGCAGTACTTC.

As to this clonotype: This may be a read error: a much more frequent sequence differs by one nucleotide. The V and J genes are TRBV5-6 and TRBJ2-2; D not certain. In germline, CDR1 is SGHDT, CDR2 YYEEEE. The CDR3 covers 12 residues. V dropped 4 bases and J dropped 3 bases, with 4 bases sitting between them. The CDR3 sequence is CASSPYTGELFF. The DNA of the CDR3 is TGTGCCAGCAGCCCCTACACCGGGGAGCTGTTTTTT.